This T cell receptor (beta chain) was recovered during a study of T cells in localized non-small cell lung cancer (dated by TCRdb to about 2020). A note on the overall study: The study analyzed T cell repertoires of 236 early-stage NSCLC patients, comparing tumors and uninvolved tumor-adjacent lungs. All 230 or so NSCLC patients in the cohort were treatment-naive and had localized lung tumors that were resected. A mean age of around 66 years was recorded for the NSCLC patients, of whom more than 120 were male and about a hundred were female.

TCR beta CDR3 regions were sequenced from DNA using the immunoSEQ Assay. The authors' analysis ran thus. To compute T cell density, TCR beta template counts were normalized to usable DNA, which was estimated by amplifying housekeeping genes. The preseqR package was used to estimate richness by extrapolating to 400,000 templates for PBMC samples and to 120,000 templates for tissue samples. Clonality was calculated as one minus Pielou's evenness. Tissue-enriched TCRs were identified by differential abundance testing using productive amino-acid clonotypes, minimum total count 5 and alpha 0.1. The Jaccard Index and the Morisita Overlap Index were used to measure how much the repertoires overlapped between compartments. TCR beta CDR3s were clustered by GLIPH together with public tetramer-defined viral CDR3s, and at least three viral sequences plus V-gene enrichment were required for viral motifs. This immuneACCESS table, as held by TCRdb, lists in-frame sequences with V and J called but not all clones. Of the missing ones, under half trace to an unresolved V gene in checked studies; the others have no known cause. The D gene and trimming were derived from the DNA, and the V and J assignments and clone size from that table. The sample data list about 43,000 clones, and roughly 90% of these were observed just once. About 10% of the sample belongs to the ten largest clones.

As concerns this clone: It lacks a known antigen. The input lacks base qualities; no much larger clone sits a single base away.

At diagnosis, peripheral blood, uninvolved tumor-adjacent lung and tumor were collected and were preserved as a mix of fresh-frozen and FFPE material. For TCR repertoire profiling, blood samples were analyzed as peripheral blood mononuclear cells. Findings and caveats that apply to the study as a whole: The highest T cell clonality was observed in uninvolved tumor-adjacent lung, where clonality exceeded that of tumor, suggesting that antigenic responses were more focused in uninvolved tumor-adjacent lung. Because multi-region tumor sequencing was not performed, intratumor heterogeneity could not be ruled out. A median of roughly 60 of the top 100 tumor clones were detected in paired uninvolved adjacent lung, and around 27 of these tumor clones were also found among the top 100 clones of the paired uninvolved adjacent lung. Longer overall survival was associated with higher blood T cell density, whereas shorter survival was associated with higher adjacent-lung clonality. Because of the exploratory design, TCR variables were selected using unadjusted p-values without false-discovery rate correction.

Based on the germline V gene, the CDR1 and CDR2 sequences are SQVTM and ANQGSEA. Trimming removed 4 bases from V and 0 bases from J, leaving 12 bases between the germline ends. The CDR3 spans 14 residues, from the cysteine through the phenylalanine. Only the CDR3 part of the read is kept: 42 bases, read in frame from the first base. The rearrangement joined TRBV29-1 to TRBJ1-2, with the D gene uncertain. Sequenced material: PBMCs, taken before any cancer treatment. The sequence derives from a woman aged 40-69 years with stage II lung adenocarcinoma. The nucleotide sequence is given as TGCAGCGTTGGTGCTTCGGCAGCTAACTATGGCTACACCTTC. Its coded protein is CSVGASAANYGYTF. Here the CDR3 is joined to the reference TRBV29-1 and TRBJ1-2 genes, and the full variable domain is: SAVISQKPSRDICQRGTSLTIQCQVDSQVTMMFWYRQQPGQSLTLIATANQGSEATYESGFVIDKFPISRPNLTFSTLTVSNMSPEDSSIYLCSVGASAANYGYTFGSGTRLTVV.